Presented here are 3 T cell receptor beta chains from one specimen sequenced in a study of Graves' ophthalmopathy and Graves' hyperthyroidism. RNA transcripts provided the template for amplifying TCR beta CDR3 regions. RT-PCR was first run with HTBI primers, then multiplex PCR in a second round. TCRdb processed the multiplex PCR reads anew with MiXCR; each CDR3 protein has one entry. This table has some 400,000 distinct CDR3 sequences, around 20% appearing once. Sequenced sample: peripheral blood. The receptors come from a woman younger than 30 with Graves' ophthalmopathy.

There are many counts of this clonotype. The CDR3 loop reads CASSPLAGQDHEQYF. CDR3 coding DNA: TGTGCCAGCAGCCCCCTCGCGGGACAGGACCACGAGCAGTACTTC. The V and J genes are TRBV14 and TRBJ2-7; 8 bases are shared with TRBD1. The CDR3 totals 15 residues. Germline V gives CDR1 SGHDN, CDR2 FVKESK. The V gene end was trimmed by 4 bases and the J gene end by 5 bases; junction bases not matched to a gene: 10.

At least ten counts were recorded for this clonotype. The chain recombines TRBV4-3 with TRBJ2-2, with D perhaps TRBD2 (6 bases). This CDR3 region has 17 residues. V lost 1 base, J lost 0 bases, and 12 bases lay in between. The germline gives CDR1 LGHNA, CDR2 YSLEER. CDR3 amino acids: CASSQVTLAANTGELFF. CDR3 nucleotides: TGCGCCAGCAGCCAAGTAACACTAGCAGCGAACACCGGGGAGCTGTTTTTT.

This rearrangement joins TRBV28 to TRBJ2-7; D might be TRBD2 (6 bases). This CDR3 is 14 amino acids long. Trimming pared 6 bases from V and 1 base from J, leaving 13 bases between. Per the germline V gene, CDR1 is MDHEN and CDR2 is SYDVKM. CDR3 bases: TGTGCCAGCAGCGAAGGAGGGGCATCCTACGAGCAGTACTTC. Translating it yields CASSEGGASYEQYF.